Only one count was recorded for the clone carrying this T cell receptor beta chain. The CDR3 is made up of 14 amino acids. The V end lost 7 bases, the J end lost 3 bases, and 12 bases lay between the germline ends. Germline V lookup: CDR1 MDHEN, CDR2 SYDVKM. Here immunoSEQ multiplex PCR was the method, and the copy in TCRdb shows in-frame clones only, minus some. The table lists approximately 300,000 clones, 80% to 95% of them singletons. These data belong to a study of blood T cell repertoires in COVID-19. Study as a whole: The cDNA or gDNA used as material had been derived from T cells, B-cell-depleted T cells, or PBMCs.

The genes are TRBV28 and TRBJ2-2; D call uncertain. This receptor was identified in a woman in her 30s with COVID-19, enrolled during active disease. Sequenced: peripheral blood. CDR3 coding DNA: TGTGCCAGCATAACCACCGGGTACACCGGGGAGCTGTTTTTT. Translating it yields CASITTGYTGELFF. The whole variable domain, remainder taken from reference TRBV28 and TRBJ2-2, is DVKVTQSSRYLVKRTGEKVFLECVQDMDHENMFWYRQDPGLGLRLIYFSYDVKMKEKGDIPEGYSVSREKKERFSLILESASTNQTSMYLCASITTGYTGELFFGEGSRLTVL.